Described below is a single T cell receptor beta chain sequence and its context. The data were taken from a study of blood T cell repertoires in COVID-19. The CDR3 length is 15 residues. CDR1 and CDR2 from the germline V gene are SGHTS and YDEGEE. Trimming cost V 10 bases and J 3 bases, with 21 bases left between them. Per the original methods: Amplification with reference gene primers provided the estimates of nucleated cell counts. Only in-frame clones appear in the TCRdb table, and some are missing; sequencing was by immunoSEQ multiplex PCR. That table gives V, J and clone size, and the DNA gave D and trimming. The sample contains fewer than 80,000 clones, about 73% of which appear only once.

V usage is TRBV5-8 and J usage is TRBJ2-3; TRBD1 might be the D (6 bases). The specimen sequenced was peripheral blood. The TCR originated in a woman older than 75 with acute or convalescent COVID-19. The CDR3, as DNA: TGTGCCGCGCTTGGTCAGGGGAAGGGGACAGATACGCAGTATTTT. Translated: CAALGQGKGTDTQYF.